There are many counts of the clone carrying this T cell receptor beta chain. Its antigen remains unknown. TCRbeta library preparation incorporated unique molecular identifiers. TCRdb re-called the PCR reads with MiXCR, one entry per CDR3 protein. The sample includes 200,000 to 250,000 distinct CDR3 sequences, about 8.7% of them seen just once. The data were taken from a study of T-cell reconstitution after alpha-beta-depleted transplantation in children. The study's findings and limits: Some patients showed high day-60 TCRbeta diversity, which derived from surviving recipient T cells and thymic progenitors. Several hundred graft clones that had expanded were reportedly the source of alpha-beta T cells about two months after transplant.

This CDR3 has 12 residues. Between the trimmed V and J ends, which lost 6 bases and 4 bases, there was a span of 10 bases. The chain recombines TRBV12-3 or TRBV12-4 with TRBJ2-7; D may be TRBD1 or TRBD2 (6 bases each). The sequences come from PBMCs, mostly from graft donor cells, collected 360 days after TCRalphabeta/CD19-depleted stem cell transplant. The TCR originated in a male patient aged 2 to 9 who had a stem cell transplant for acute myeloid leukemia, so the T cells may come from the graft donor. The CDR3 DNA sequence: TGTGCCAGCAGCAGGAGGGGGTACGAGCAGTACTTC. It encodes CASSRRGYEQYF.